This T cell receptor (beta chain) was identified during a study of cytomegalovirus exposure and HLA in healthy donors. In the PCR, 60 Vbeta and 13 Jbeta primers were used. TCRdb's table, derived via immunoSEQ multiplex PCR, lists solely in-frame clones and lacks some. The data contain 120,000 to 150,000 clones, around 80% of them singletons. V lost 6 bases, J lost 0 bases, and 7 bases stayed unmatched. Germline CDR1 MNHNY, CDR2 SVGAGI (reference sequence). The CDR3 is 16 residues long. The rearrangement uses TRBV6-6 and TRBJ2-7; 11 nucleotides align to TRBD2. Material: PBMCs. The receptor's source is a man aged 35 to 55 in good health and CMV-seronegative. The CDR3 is CASRPLAGGLSYEQYF. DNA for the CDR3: TGTGCCAGCAGACCTTTAGCGGGGGGGCTCTCCTACGAGCAGTACTTC.